The 11 T cell receptor beta chains listed next were all sequenced from one sample in a study of blood T cell repertoires in COVID-19. This table comes from immunoSEQ multiplex PCR, and its TCRdb copy is limited to in-frame clones, with some not included. The sample carries about 38,000 clones, 85% to 95% recorded once. Sequencing input: peripheral blood. Every receptor here comes from a human donor with active COVID-19. The donor label of this sample is uncertain.

DNA for the CDR3: TGCGCCAGCAGCTTGGATGGACAGGGGGCATGGAATGAGCAGTTCTTC. Its protein product is CASSLDGQGAWNEQFF. The chain combines TRBV5-1 with TRBJ2-1; 11 positions match TRBD1. Germline V gene data show CDR1 as SGHRS and CDR2 as YFSETQ. Losses at the gene ends were 0 bases for V and 7 bases for J; bases not matched to a gene: 6. CDR3 length equals 16 residues.

The chain uses TRBV18 and TRBJ1-1; 8 nucleotides match TRBD1. Looked up from germline, CDR1 is KGHSH and CDR2 is LQKENI. The CDR3 is 14 residues long. V was pared by 3 bases and J by 0 bases, with 0 bases of the junction left unmatched. The CDR3 nucleotides are TGTGCCAGCTCACCGACAGGGGTGAACACTGAAGCTTTCTTT. Protein product: CASSPTGVNTEAFF.

The chain links TRBV27 to TRBJ2-7; 7 positions match TRBD2. Germline assignment: CDR1 MNHEY and CDR2 SMNVEV (reference sequence). This CDR3 spans 15 amino acids. V lost 1 base and J lost 0; bases outside the gene matches: 3. The CDR3 sequence is CASSLWGGSSYEQYF. The CDR3 DNA reads as TGTGCCAGCAGTTTATGGGGGGGAAGCTCCTACGAGCAGTACTTC.

The chain joins TRBV3-1 (or the pseudogene TRBV3-2) to TRBJ2-1; possibly TRBD2 for D (5 bases). Germline V CDR1 and CDR2: LGHDT, YNNKEL (reference sequence). The CDR3 runs to 15 residues. V gave up 4 bases and J gave up 3 bases, with 13 bases separating them. The CDR3 DNA sequence: TGTGCCAGCAGCCCCACTAGATATTACTACAATGAGCAGTTCTTC. Translating gives CASSPTRYYYNEQFF.

The rearrangement links TRBV7-2 to TRBJ2-7; D not certain. V shed 1 base and J shed 1 base, with 14 bases lying between them. The CDR3 has 16 residues. In germline, CDR1 is SGHTA, CDR2 FQGNSA. This chain's CDR3 is CASSLESAGRSYEQYF. CDR3 coding DNA: TGTGCCAGCAGCTTAGAGTCGGCAGGCCGATCCTACGAGCAGTACTTC.

The rearrangement links TRBV9 to TRBJ1-3; possibly TRBD1 for D (5 bases). Germline CDR1 reads SGDLS; CDR2 reads YYNGEE. V gave up 3 bases and J gave up 2 bases, with 6 bases separating them. The CDR3 is 13 residues long. CDR3 protein: CASSEGTGNTIYF. For the CDR3, the DNA is TGTGCCAGCAGCGAGGGGACTGGAAACACCATATATTTT.

The J gene is TRBJ2-3, the V gene TRBV10-2; 12 positions agree with TRBD2. V shed 6 bases and J 6 bases; nucleotides not matched to a gene: 10. CDR1 is WSHSY, CDR2 SAAADI, per germline. This CDR3 has 16 residues. The CDR3, as DNA: TGCGCCAGCAGATTGACTAGCGGGAGTGGTATTGATACGCAGTATTTT. As protein: CASRLTSGSGIDTQYF.

V is TRBV5-5 and J is TRBJ1-1; D uncertain. V was shortened by 8 bases and J by 1 base, with 12 bases between the two germline ends. Germline V gene data show CDR1 as SGHKS and CDR2 as YYEKEE (reference sequence). The CDR3 sequence is 13 residues long. Here the CDR3 DNA reads TGTGCCAGTACGAATCGGGGGAACACTGAAGCTTTCTTT. Encoded protein: CASTNRGNTEAFF. The full variable domain, completed using reference TRBV5-5 and TRBJ1-1, is DAGVTQSPTHLIKTRGQQVTLRCSPISGHKSVSWYQQVLGQGPQFIFQYYEKEERGRGNFPDRFSARQFPNYSSELNVNALLLGDSALYLCASTNRGNTEAFFGQGTRLTVV.

The J gene is TRBJ1-5, the V gene TRBV4-1; D perhaps matches TRBD1 (6 bases). The germline gives CDR1 MGHRA, CDR2 YSYEKL. This CDR3 spans 15 amino acids. V lost 0 bases and J 5 bases, leaving 11 bases between the germline ends. This CDR3 is CASSQEQGRYQPQHF. CDR3 bases: TGCGCCAGCAGCCAAGAACAGGGCAGGTATCAGCCCCAGCATTTT.

The CDR3 region has the DNA TGTGCCAGCAGCTCAGGACAGTTTACGAACACCGGGGAGCTGTTTTTT. It codes for CASSSGQFTNTGELFF. This chain connects TRBV11-2 to TRBJ2-2; TRBD1 is a possible D gene (6 bases). This CDR3 has 16 amino acids. Germline lookup yields CDR1 SGHAT and CDR2 FQNNGV. Trimming shortened V by 4 bases and J by 0 bases, and 12 bases separated the two germline ends.

This sequence joins TRBV19 and TRBJ1-2; 9 bases match TRBD1. V lost 6 bases and J lost 4; bases outside the gene matches: 6. The CDR3 runs to 14 residues. The V gene's germline CDR1 is LNHDA and CDR2 SQIVND (reference sequence). CDR3 in DNA: TGTGCCAGTAGGGACAGGGGTCCCGGCTATGGCTACACCTTC. Translating it yields CASRDRGPGYGYTF.